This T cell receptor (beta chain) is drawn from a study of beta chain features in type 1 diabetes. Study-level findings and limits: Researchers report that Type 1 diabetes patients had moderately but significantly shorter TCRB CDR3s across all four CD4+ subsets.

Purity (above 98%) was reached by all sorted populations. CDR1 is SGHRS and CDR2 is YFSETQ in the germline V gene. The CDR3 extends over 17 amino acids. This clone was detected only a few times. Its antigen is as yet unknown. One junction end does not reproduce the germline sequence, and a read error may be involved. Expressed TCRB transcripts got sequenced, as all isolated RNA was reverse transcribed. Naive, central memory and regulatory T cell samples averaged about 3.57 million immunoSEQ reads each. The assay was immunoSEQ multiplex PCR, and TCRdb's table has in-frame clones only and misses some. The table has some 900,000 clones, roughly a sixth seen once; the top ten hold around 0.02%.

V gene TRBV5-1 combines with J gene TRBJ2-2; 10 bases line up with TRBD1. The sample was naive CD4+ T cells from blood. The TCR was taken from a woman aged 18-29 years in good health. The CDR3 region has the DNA TGCGCCAGCAGCCCTGGCTGGGGACAGGGGAACCCCGGGGAGCTGTTTTTT. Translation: CASSPGWGQGNPGELFF.